The rows below give T cell receptor beta chains drawn from one sample of a study of vaccination effects on CD4 cells after COVID-19. TCRdb keeps only in-frame clones here, not all; method: immunoSEQ multiplex PCR. The sample has fewer than 90,000 clones, about three quarters seen once; the top ten hold around 1%. The antigens these receptors bind are not known. The sample consisted of CD4+ T cells from PBMCs cultured with HCoV-OC43 spike peptides, taken after COVID-19 vaccination. These receptors were collected from a human donor who received a COVID-19 vaccine. Both conserved end residues are part of each CDR3. Fields, in order: J gene, V gene, clone size, D gene, CDR3 DNA, CDR3 protein. D genes are given only for firm matches. Size is omitted from some rows. Given values are once, few, many or a class for expanded clones.

TRBJ2-2	TRBV6-6	.	.	TGTGCCAGCAGTTCGGGCTTTGGGGAGCTGTTTTTT	CASSSGFGELFF
TRBJ1-6	TRBV2	few	.	TGTGCCCGCCAGGACAGACAAAATTCACCCCTCCACTTT	CARQDRQNSPLHF
TRBJ2-4	TRBV5-1	.	TRBD1	TGCGCCAGCAGCTTGCCTACCGGGACAGGGCAAGTCGGGAACATTCAGTACTTC	CASSLPTGTGQVGNIQYF
TRBJ1-1	TRBV18	.	.	TGTGCCAGCTCACCTTCCCTCGCTAACAGGGTCACTGAAGCTTTCTTT	CASSPSLANRVTEAFF
TRBJ2-5	TRBV5-4	.	TRBD1	TGTGCCAGCAGCTTAGGGACAGCCCAAGAGACCCAGTACTTC	CASSLGTAQETQYF
TRBJ1-6	TRBV2	.	TRBD1	TGTGCCACCATGGGGACAGGGGGCCCGTATAATTCACCCCTCCACTTT	CATMGTGGPYNSPLHF
TRBJ1-2	TRBV20-1	.	.	TGCAGTGCTGTGAGTGGTAATGGCTACACCTTC	CSAVSGNGYTF
TRBJ1-1	TRBV5-6	few	TRBD1	TGTGCCAGCAGCTCAGACAGGGGCACTGAAGCTTTCTTT	CASSSDRGTEAFF
TRBJ1-5	TRBV2	.	.	TGTGCCAGCAGTGAAGACGCACTCACGAATCAGCCCCAGCATTTT	CASSEDALTNQPQHF
TRBJ1-5	TRBV15	.	.	TGTGCCACCAGCCGACGGACAGCTAGCAATCAGCCCCAGCATTTT	CATSRRTASNQPQHF
TRBJ2-5	TRBV7-7	.	TRBD1	TGTGCCAGCAGCTTAGGTGGGACAGGGGAAGAGACCCAGTACTTC	CASSLGGTGEETQYF
TRBJ1-2	TRBV5-1	.	.	TGCGCCAGCAGCTTGGGGGGGGCGCCTGGCTACACCTTC	CASSLGGAPGYTF
TRBJ2-2	TRBV7-3	few	TRBD2	TGTGCCAGCAGCTTGCGGACTAGCGGGACCGGGGAGCTGTTTTTT	CASSLRTSGTGELFF
TRBJ2-3	TRBV5-1	.	.	TGCGCCAGCAGCCCCCAGGGCGGCACAGATACGCAGTATTTT	CASSPQGGTDTQYF
TRBJ1-4	TRBV5-1	.	TRBD1	TGCGCCAGCAGATTGGGACAGGGGTTTGAAAAACTGTTTTTT	CASRLGQGFEKLFF
TRBJ1-2	TRBV28	.	TRBD1	TGTGCCAGCAGGATGACAGGGTATCATGGCTACACCTTC	CASRMTGYHGYTF
TRBJ1-1	TRBV2	few	.	TGTGCCAGCAGTTTAGGGTCTTACACTGAAGCTTTCTTT	CASSLGSYTEAFF
TRBJ1-6	TRBV4-2	.	.	TGTGCCAGCAGCCAAGTAGTGAGCTCACCCCTCCACTTT	CASSQVVSSPLHF
TRBJ2-1	TRBV6-5	.	TRBD1	TGTGCCAGCGGGACAGTGAGATACAATGAGCAGTTCTTC	CASGTVRYNEQFF
TRBJ1-1	TRBV12-5	.	.	TGTGCTAGTGGTTTGGAACCCAGCAATGAAGCTTTCTTT	CASGLEPSNEAFF
TRBJ1-1	TRBV5-1	.	TRBD1	TGCGCCAGCAGCACCGGGACAGGGGGCGCGGGAACTGAAGCTTTCTTT	CASSTGTGGAGTEAFF
TRBJ2-3	TRBV29-1	.	.	TGCAGCGTCGCCCAAATCACAGATACGCAGTATTTT	CSVAQITDTQYF